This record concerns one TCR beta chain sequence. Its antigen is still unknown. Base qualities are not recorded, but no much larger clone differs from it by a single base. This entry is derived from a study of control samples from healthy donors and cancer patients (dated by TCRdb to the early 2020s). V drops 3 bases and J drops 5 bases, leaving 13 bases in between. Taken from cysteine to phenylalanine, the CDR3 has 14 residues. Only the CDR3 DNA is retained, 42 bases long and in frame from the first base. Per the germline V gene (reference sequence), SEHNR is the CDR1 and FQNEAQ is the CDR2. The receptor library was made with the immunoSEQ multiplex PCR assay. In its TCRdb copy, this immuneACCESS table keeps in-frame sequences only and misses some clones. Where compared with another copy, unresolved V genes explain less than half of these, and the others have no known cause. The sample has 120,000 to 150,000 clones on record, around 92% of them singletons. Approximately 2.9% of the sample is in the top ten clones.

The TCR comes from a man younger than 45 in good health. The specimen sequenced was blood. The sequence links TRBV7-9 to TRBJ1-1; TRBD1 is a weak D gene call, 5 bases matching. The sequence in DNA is TGTGCCAGCAGCTTCCTGGATGGGGGGACTGAAGCTTTCTTT. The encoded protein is CASSFLDGGTEAFF.